This is a list of T cell receptor beta chains from one sample in a study of shared clonotypes between healthy human individuals. Some clones are missing from TCRdb's copy, which holds only in-frame ones; the method was immunoSEQ multiplex PCR. The table lists 470,000 or so clones, 65% to 85% of them singletons. Sequencing used PBMCs. The receptors come from a woman aged 35 to 49 in good health. Some clones in this sample may be carry-over from other donors' samples. Each CDR3 is given with its conserved first and last residue. The D gene is left open where the match is weak. Only some rows state a clone size, as once, few, many or a class for expanded clones.

TRBV28	.	few	TRBJ2-7	TGTGCCAGCAGACCAAGCGGTTCCTACGAGCAGTACTTC	CASRPSGSYEQYF
TRBV5-1	TRBD2	.	TRBJ2-7	TGCGCCAGCAGCCTAACTAGCGGGAGTATTTCCGAGCAGTACTTC	CASSLTSGSISEQYF
TRBV7-9	.	many	TRBJ1-1	TGTGCCAGCAGCTTAGCCCTCGGAAACACTGAAGCTTTCTTT	CASSLALGNTEAFF
TRBV28	.	.	TRBJ2-7	TGTGCCAGCAGTTTTACCAGGGTGGGATCCTACGAGCAGTACTTC	CASSFTRVGSYEQYF
TRBV6-1	TRBD1	.	TRBJ1-2	TGTGCCAGCAGTGAATTGGGACAGGGTGGAGGCTACACCTTC	CASSELGQGGGYTF
TRBV9	.	.	TRBJ2-7	TGTGCCAGCAGCGCTGGGACTGACGCCTACGAGCAGTACTTC	CASSAGTDAYEQYF
TRBV6-1	TRBD1	.	TRBJ2-7	TGTGCCAGCAGTGAAGCCGGGACAGGGGTTATCTACGAGCAGTACTTC	CASSEAGTGVIYEQYF
TRBV5-4	.	.	TRBJ2-5	TGTGCCAGCAGCTTGAGTCAGGGGGGTGGGGAGACCCAGTACTTC	CASSLSQGGGETQYF
TRBV27	.	once	TRBJ1-5	TGTGCCAGCAGTTCCAGGGGTTATAGCAATCAGCCCCAGCATTTT	CASSSRGYSNQPQHF
TRBV29-1	.	.	TRBJ2-6	TGCAGCGTCGACATAGGACAAGTTTCCTCTGGGGCCAACGTCCTGACTTTC	CSVDIGQVSSGANVLTF
TRBV30	.	.	TRBJ2-1	TGTGCCTGGAGTAAAAGGTCATACAATGAGCAGTTCTTC	CAWSKRSYNEQFF
TRBV9	.	.	TRBJ1-3	TGTGCCAGCAGCCCACGGACAGCTGGAAACACCATATATTTT	CASSPRTAGNTIYF
TRBV2	.	.	TRBJ1-3	TGTGCCAGCTTAGGTCCCAGGGGACTATTCTCTGGAAACACCATATATTTT	CASLGPRGLFSGNTIYF
TRBV5-1	TRBD1	.	TRBJ2-1	TGCGCCAGCAGCTTGGTGCTCACAGGGGCTTACAATGAGCAGTTCTTC	CASSLVLTGAYNEQFF
TRBV30	.	.	TRBJ2-5	TGTGCCTGGAGTGTAGTTGGGGGCGGTGAGCAGTACTTC	CAWSVVGGGEQYF
TRBV4-3	.	once	TRBJ1-3	TGCGCCAGCAGCCAAGCCTCCCTATCCGGAAACACCATATATTTT	CASSQASLSGNTIYF
TRBV4-1	.	.	TRBJ2-2	TGCGCCAGCAGCCTGGGAAGAGGGGTCCCCGGGGAGCTGTTTTTT	CASSLGRGVPGELFF
TRBV5-1	.	many	TRBJ1-5	TGCGCCAGCAGCTGGATTAGTGGGGAGGCCCAGCATTTT	CASSWISGEAQHF
TRBV5-6	.	.	TRBJ2-1	TGTGCCAGCAGCCCCGGACGGGGCAATGAGCAGTTCTTC	CASSPGRGNEQFF
TRBV19	.	.	TRBJ1-2	TGTGCCAGTAGTATACCGGGGGGATCGTACTATGGCTACACCTTC	CASSIPGGSYYGYTF
TRBV2	.	.	TRBJ1-1	TGTGCCAGCAGTGAAGGGTGGCAAGAAGCTTTCTTT	CASSEGWQEAFF
TRBV2	.	.	TRBJ1-3	TGTGCCAGCAGTGTAGGGCGGGGGGCTGGAAACACCATATATTTT	CASSVGRGAGNTIYF
TRBV10-1	TRBD2	.	TRBJ2-1	TGCGCCAGACTCCAGCGGGAGGCCTACAATGAGCAGTTCTTC	CARLQREAYNEQFF
TRBV5-1	.	.	TRBJ2-7	TGCGCCAGCAGCGCGGGGGACAGGAGCTCCTACGAGCAGTACTTC	CASSAGDRSSYEQYF
TRBV4-3	.	.	TRBJ2-7	TGCGCCAGCAGCCAAGCACCCGGGAAAGACGAGCAGTACTTC	CASSQAPGKDEQYF
TRBV25-1	TRBD1	.	TRBJ1-2	TGTGCTAACAAACCAGGGGGGCCCCGGTCCGGCTATGGCTACACCTTC	CANKPGGPRSGYGYTF
TRBV19	TRBD1	.	TRBJ2-7	TGTGCCAGTAGTCCGGGGACAGCATACGAGCAGTACTTC	CASSPGTAYEQYF
TRBV5-4	.	few	TRBJ1-3	TGTGCCAGCAGCAACGACAGGAAACGCTCTGGAAACACCATATATTTT	CASSNDRKRSGNTIYF
TRBV14	.	.	TRBJ2-7	TGTGCCAGCAGCCAAGAATGGGGGTCCTACGAGCAGTACTTC	CASSQEWGSYEQYF
TRBV29-1	TRBD1	.	TRBJ2-3	TGCAGCGTCAGCAGGGGGCGCGGAGATACGCAGTATTTT	CSVSRGRGDTQYF
TRBV28	.	.	TRBJ2-7	TGTGCCAGCAGTTTATCATACAGCCACTACGAGCAGTACTTC	CASSLSYSHYEQYF
TRBV7-9	.	.	TRBJ2-1	TGTGCCAGCAGCTTAGCTCCGGAGGCCTACAATGAGCAGTTCTTC	CASSLAPEAYNEQFF
TRBV5-5	.	once	TRBJ2-1	TGTGCCAGCAGCGTGGGACTGTCATCCTACAATGAGCAGTTCTTC	CASSVGLSSYNEQFF
TRBV19	TRBD1	many	TRBJ2-6	TGTGCCAGTAGTAAACAGGGGGCTTCTGGGGCCAACGTCCTGACTTTC	CASSKQGASGANVLTF
TRBV13	.	.	TRBJ2-7	TGTGCCAGCAGCTTAGTAGGGGCGACCGAGCAGTACTTC	CASSLVGATEQYF
TRBV2	TRBD1	.	TRBJ1-1	TGTGCCAGCAGCTGGGACAGGTCAGCTTTCTTT	CASSWDRSAFF
TRBV7-9	TRBD2	.	TRBJ2-7	TGTGCCAGCACCCGACTAGCGGGAGTCGGCGAGCAGTACTTC	CASTRLAGVGEQYF
TRBV10-2	.	few	TRBJ1-1	TGCGCCAGCAGTGAGCAGGGGAGGACTGAAGCTTTCTTT	CASSEQGRTEAFF
TRBV15	.	.	TRBJ1-2	TGTGCCACCAGGAGGGGGTTAGGAGAGGGCTACACCTTC	CATRRGLGEGYTF
TRBV15	TRBD1	.	TRBJ2-7	TGTGCCACCAGCAGCCACAGGGGCCCCGAGCAGTACTTC	CATSSHRGPEQYF
TRBV28	.	.	TRBJ1-2	TGTGCCAGCAGTTACGACAGGCTCAGCTACACCTTC	CASSYDRLSYTF
TRBV28	.	few	TRBJ2-7	TGTGCCAGCAGGGAGAAGTACGAGCAGTACTTC	CASREKYEQYF
TRBV27	TRBD2	.	TRBJ2-1	TGTGCCAGCAGTCCACTAGCGAACGAAGGGAATGAGCAGTTCTTC	CASSPLANEGNEQFF
TRBV28	TRBD1	.	TRBJ1-4	TGTGCCAGCAGTCCCAGGGGGGGGGATGAAAAACTGTTTTTT	CASSPRGGDEKLFF
TRBV9	.	once	TRBJ2-2	TGTGCCAGCAGCGTAGACGGGTTCAACACCGGGGAGCTGTTTTTT	CASSVDGFNTGELFF
TRBV6-5	TRBD2	few	TRBJ2-5	TGTGCCAGCAGCCTTAGCGGGAGGGCCGGGGAGACCCAGTACTTC	CASSLSGRAGETQYF
TRBV4-3	.	.	TRBJ2-7	TGCGCCAGCAGCCAATCACAGAGCTCCTACGAGCAGTACTTC	CASSQSQSSYEQYF
TRBV7-9	TRBD2	.	TRBJ2-5	TGTGCCAGCAGCCCACGTCTAGCGGGAGAGGTTGAGACCCAGTACTTC	CASSPRLAGEVETQYF
TRBV7-9	TRBD1	.	TRBJ2-5	TGTGCCAGCACCCTGGGGTACAGGGGGCAACAAGAGACCCAGTACTTC	CASTLGYRGQQETQYF
TRBV2	.	.	TRBJ2-1	TGTGCCAGCAGCTCCCGGGTCGGTGAGCAGTTCTTC	CASSSRVGEQFF